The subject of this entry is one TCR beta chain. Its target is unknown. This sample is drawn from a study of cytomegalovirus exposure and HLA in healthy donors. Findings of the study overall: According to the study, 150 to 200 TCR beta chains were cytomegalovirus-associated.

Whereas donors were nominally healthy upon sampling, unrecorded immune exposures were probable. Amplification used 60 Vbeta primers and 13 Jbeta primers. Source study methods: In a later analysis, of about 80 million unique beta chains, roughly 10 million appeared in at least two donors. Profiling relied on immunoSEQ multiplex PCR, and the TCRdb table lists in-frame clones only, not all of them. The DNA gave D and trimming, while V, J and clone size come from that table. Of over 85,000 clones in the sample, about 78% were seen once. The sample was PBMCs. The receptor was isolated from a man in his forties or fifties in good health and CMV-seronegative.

CDR3 loop: CASSREFGQNTEAFF. The CDR3, as DNA: TGTGCCAGCAGCCGAGAATTTGGACAGAACACTGAAGCTTTCTTT. The chain joins TRBV7-9 to TRBJ1-1, with D possibly matching TRBD1 (5 bases). The CDR3 has 15 amino acids. The ends were cut back, 5 bases at V and 1 base at J, with 14 bases in the middle. Germline CDR1 reads SEHNR; CDR2 reads FQNEAQ (reference sequence).